This T cell receptor (beta chain) comes out of a study of OX40 agonist ivuxolimab in advanced cancers. V lost 5 bases to trimming and J lost 0 bases, with 11 bases between them. This CDR3 comprises 14 residues. Germline CDR1 reads SGHVS; CDR2 reads FNYEAQ. Produced via immunoSEQ multiplex PCR; TCRdb's table is partial and in-frame only. Altogether some 60,000 clones are present, more than 85% being singletons, with the ten largest covering under 4.5%. This clone occurred a few times. The V and J genes are TRBV7-6 and TRBJ2-7, with D perhaps TRBD1 (5 bases). The clonotype originates from an adult with an advanced solid tumor such as melanoma, head and neck, liver or kidney cancer. The sample was CD4+ or CD8+ T cells sorted from blood, taken in a trial of the OX40 agonist ivuxolimab. DNA of the CDR3: TGTGCCAGCAGCCGCATGACAGACTCCTACGAGCAGTACTTC. Translating it yields CASSRMTDSYEQYF.